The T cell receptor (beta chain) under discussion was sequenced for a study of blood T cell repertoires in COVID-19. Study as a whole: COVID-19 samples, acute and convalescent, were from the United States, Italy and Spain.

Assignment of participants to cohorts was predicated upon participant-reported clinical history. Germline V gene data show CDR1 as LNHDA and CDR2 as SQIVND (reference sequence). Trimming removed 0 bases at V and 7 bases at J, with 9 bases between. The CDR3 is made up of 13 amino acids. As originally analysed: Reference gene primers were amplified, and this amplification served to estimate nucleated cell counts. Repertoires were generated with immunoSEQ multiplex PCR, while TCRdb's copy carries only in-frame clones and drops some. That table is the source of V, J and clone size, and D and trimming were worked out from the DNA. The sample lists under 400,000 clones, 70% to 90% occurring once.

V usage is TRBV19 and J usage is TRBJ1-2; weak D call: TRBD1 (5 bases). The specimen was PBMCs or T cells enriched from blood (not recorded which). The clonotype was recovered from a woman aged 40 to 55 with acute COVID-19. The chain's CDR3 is CASSIDPGLGYTF. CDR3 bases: TGTGCCAGTAGTATAGACCCGGGACTTGGCTACACCTTC.